A single sample is the source of the 16 T cell receptor beta chains below, sequenced in a study of cytomegalovirus exposure and HLA in healthy donors. Assay used: immunoSEQ multiplex PCR; TCRdb lists only in-frame clones, some missing. The repertoire consists of some 170,000 clones, with more than 75% occurring once and the leading ten covering 1.4%. Source material: PBMCs. These receptors were obtained from a young woman in good health and CMV-seronegative.

The CDR3 region is CASSASGTGGADGYTF. CDR3 nucleotides: TGTGCCAGTAGTGCTTCTGGGACAGGGGGCGCAGATGGCTACACCTTC. The genes are TRBV19 and TRBJ1-2; 12 nucleotides agree with TRBD1. This CDR3 comprises 16 residues. V shed 5 bases, J shed 6 bases, and the junction held 10 bases outside the gene matches. Germline-derived CDR1 and CDR2 are LNHDA and SQIVND (reference sequence). Using reference TRBV19 and TRBJ1-2 for the parts outside the CDR3, the full variable domain is DGGITQSPKYLFRKEGQNVTLSCEQNLNHDAMYWYRQDPGQGLRLIYYSQIVNDFQKGDIAEGYSVSREKKESFPLTVTSAQKNPTAFYLCASSASGTGGADGYTFGSGTRLTVV.

The CDR3 DNA follows: TGTGCCAGCAGTTTATGGGCCTCAGACTCCTACGAGCAGTACTTC. Its translation is CASSLWASDSYEQYF. This chain joins TRBV27 and TRBJ2-7; D gene ambiguous. The CDR3 runs 15 residues. The V gene's germline CDR1 is MNHEY and CDR2 SMNVEV (reference sequence). V gave up 1 base and J gave up 0 bases, with 10 bases separating them.

The genes are TRBV5-1 and TRBJ1-1, with TRBD1 identical over 10 bases. Trimming took 2 bases from V and 4 from J; bases not matched to a gene: 8. This CDR3 has 16 amino acids. Looked up from germline, CDR1 is SGHRS and CDR2 is YFSETQ. The CDR3 region is CASSFGDRGGGTEAFF. In DNA, the CDR3 is TGCGCCAGCAGCTTTGGGGACAGGGGAGGAGGCACTGAAGCTTTCTTT.

V and J are TRBV5-6 and TRBJ2-7; no clear D. The germline V gene encodes CDR1 SGHDT and CDR2 YYEEEE. The CDR3 contains 12 residues. Trimming pared 4 bases from V and 0 bases from J, leaving 5 bases between. The CDR3: CASSLYSYEQYF. Written as DNA, the CDR3 is TGTGCCAGCAGCCTTTACTCCTACGAGCAGTACTTC.

Only a few counts were recorded for this clone. The chain has TRBV29-1 and TRBJ1-2, with a tentative D call TRBD1 (5 bases). Germline CDR1 reads SQVTM; CDR2 reads ANQGSEA. Trimming took 6 bases from V and 0 from J, leaving 14 bases between them. The CDR3 consists of 14 residues. The CDR3 sequence is CSVDEGTSNYGYTF. The CDR3 coding sequence is TGCAGCGTCGACGAGGGGACTTCTAACTATGGCTACACCTTC.

The chain links TRBV2 to TRBJ1-2; D might be TRBD1 (6 bases). The CDR3 is 13 amino acids. With 7 bases removed from V and 2 bases from J, the gap between germline ends came to 11 bases. Per germline, CDR1 SNHLY and CDR2 FYNNEI. CDR3 in amino acids: CASIVGGNYGYTF. CDR3 nucleotides: TGTGCCAGCATTGTTGGGGGCAACTATGGCTACACCTTC. Based on the CDR3 plus reference TRBV2 and TRBJ1-2, the full variable domain is EPEVTQTPSHQVTQMGQEVILRCVPISNHLYFYWYRQILGQKVEFLVSFYNNEISEKSEIFDDQFSVERPDGSNFTLKIRSTKLEDSAMYFCASIVGGNYGYTFGSGTRLTVV.

There are a few counts of this clone. V is TRBV5-6 and J is TRBJ1-2; D not resolved. Trimming pared 1 base from V and 3 bases from J, leaving 7 bases between. Germline loops: CDR1 SGHDT, CDR2 YYEEEE. The CDR3 spans 13 residues. CDR3 region: CASSLRVDYGYTF. CDR3 bases: TGTGCCAGCAGCTTGCGGGTTGACTATGGCTACACCTTC.

The chain uses TRBV7-9 and TRBJ2-1, with TRBD2 matching 7 bases. CDR3 length: 15 amino acids. The V segment lost 2 bases and the J segment 5 bases; nucleotides outside the gene matches: 6. Germline CDR1 reads SEHNR; CDR2 reads FQNEAQ (reference sequence). CDR3 bases: TGTGCCAGCAGCTTATCAGCGGGGACTAACAATGAGCAGTTCTTC. Protein: CASSLSAGTNNEQFF.

V and J are TRBV27 and TRBJ2-5; TRBD2 aligns across 10 bases. The tail of the sequence fits TRBJ2-7 better, so the J call may be wrong. This CDR3 has 14 residues. From germline, CDR1 is MNHEY and CDR2 SMNVEV (reference sequence). Here the CDR3 reads CASRRTSGAYEQYF. The CDR3 DNA follows: TGTGCCAGCAGGAGAACTAGCGGGGCCTACGAGCAGTACTTC.

This sequence joins TRBV27 and TRBJ2-6; 7 bases are a match to TRBD2. Trimming at V came to 3 bases and at J to 0 bases, leaving 8 bases not matched to a gene. Germline CDR1 reads MNHEY; CDR2 reads SMNVEV (reference sequence). This CDR3 region has 18 residues. The CDR3 sequence is CASSLVWEGSSGANVLTF. The DNA of the CDR3 is TGTGCCAGCAGTTTGGTATGGGAGGGCAGCTCTGGGGCCAACGTCCTGACTTTC.

The gene calls are TRBV10-3 and TRBJ1-1; no clear D gene. The V and J ends lost 4 bases and 0 bases respectively, with 9 bases between them. The CDR3 is 14 residues long. Germline V CDR1 and CDR2: ENHRY, SYGVKD. CDR3 protein: CAISAGQVNTEAFF. CDR3 coding DNA: TGTGCCATCAGTGCTGGCCAGGTGAACACTGAAGCTTTCTTT.

The chain has TRBV4-3 and TRBJ1-2, with 9 bases that match TRBD1. With V trimmed by 4 bases and J by 5 bases, 11 bases remained unmatched. CDR3 size: 16 residues. Germline CDR1 LGHNA, CDR2 YSLEER. The CDR3 sequence: CASSPNWDREVYGYTF. CDR3 nucleotides: TGCGCCAGCAGCCCCAACTGGGACAGGGAGGTGTATGGCTACACCTTC.

The chain carries TRBV10-2 and TRBJ1-4; 7 bases agree with TRBD1. Germline CDR1 WSHSY, CDR2 SAAADI. Unmatched junction bases numbered 7, after V lost 2 bases and J lost 4 bases. The length of the CDR3 is 16 residues. The CDR3: CASSEGRRDSNEKLFF. CDR3 bases: TGCGCCAGCAGTGAGGGGCGGAGGGACAGTAATGAAAAACTGTTTTTT.

The chain combines TRBV7-2 with TRBJ1-2, with 8 bases fitting TRBD1. The CDR3 is 15 amino acids. CDR1 is SGHTA and CDR2 is FQGNSA in the germline V gene. The ends lost 5 bases at V and 2 bases at J; junction bases unmatched: 7. The CDR3 spells CASSATGGSNYGYTF. CDR3 bases: TGTGCCAGCAGCGCAACAGGGGGATCCAACTATGGCTACACCTTC.

This chain joins TRBV10-3 and TRBJ2-5; 9 bases line up with TRBD1. CDR1 and CDR2 (germline): ENHRY, SYGVKD. The CDR3 extends over 14 amino acids. Trimming removed 4 bases from V and 7 bases from J; junction bases left unmatched: 7. The CDR3 reads CAISGTGDEATQYF. As DNA, the CDR3 is TGTGCCATCAGTGGGACAGGGGACGAAGCGACCCAGTACTTC.

V gene TRBV27 combines with J gene TRBJ2-3, with D perhaps TRBD1 (5 bases). The germline gives CDR1 MNHEY, CDR2 SMNVEV (reference sequence). V lost 8 bases and J 0 bases, leaving 18 bases between the germline ends. This CDR3 has 16 residues. CDR3 sequence: CASSPQTGSSTDTQYF. CDR3 bases: TGTGCCAGCTCTCCTCAAACAGGATCTAGCACAGATACGCAGTATTTT.